This TCR beta chain was captured in a study of T cells after yellow fever vaccination. About the research overall: SMART-Seq v4 Ultra Low Input handled preparation of low-cell-number fractions.

Findings and caveats of the study: Booster samples showed a return of most primary-vaccination clones (around 96% CD4, over 70% CD8).

With regard to this clonotype: Its target is not known.

MiXCR, applied by TCRdb to the 5' RACE reads, yields one record per CDR3 protein. In the table there are around 120,000 distinct CDR3 sequences, approximately 16% of which are singletons. Unmatched junction bases numbered 7, after V lost 6 bases and J lost 0 bases. The CDR3 sequence is 15 residues long. CDR1 and CDR2 (germline): SEHNR, FQNEAQ (reference sequence). The clonotype originates from a young man who received the YFV17D yellow fever vaccine. The rearrangement joins TRBV7-9 to TRBJ1-1, with 7 bases aligning to TRBD1. The sample in question was CD8+ T cells sorted from PBMCs, obtained 5 days after the yellow fever booster vaccination. CDR3 DNA: TGTGCCAGCAGACAGGGGCCGGAAATGAACACTGAAGCTTTCTTT. Translating gives CASRQGPEMNTEAFF.